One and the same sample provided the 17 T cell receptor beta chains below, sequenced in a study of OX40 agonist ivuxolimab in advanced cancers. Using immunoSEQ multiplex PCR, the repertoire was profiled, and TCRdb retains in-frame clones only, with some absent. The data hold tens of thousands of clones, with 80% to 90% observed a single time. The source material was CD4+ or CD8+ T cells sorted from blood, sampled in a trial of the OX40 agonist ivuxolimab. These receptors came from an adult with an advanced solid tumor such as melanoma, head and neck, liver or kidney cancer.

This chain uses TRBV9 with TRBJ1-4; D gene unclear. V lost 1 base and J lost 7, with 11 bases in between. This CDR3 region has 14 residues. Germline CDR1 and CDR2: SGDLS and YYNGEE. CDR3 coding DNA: TGTGCCAGCAGCGTATCCCTGTGGGGTGAAAAACTGTTTTTT. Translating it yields CASSVSLWGEKLFF.

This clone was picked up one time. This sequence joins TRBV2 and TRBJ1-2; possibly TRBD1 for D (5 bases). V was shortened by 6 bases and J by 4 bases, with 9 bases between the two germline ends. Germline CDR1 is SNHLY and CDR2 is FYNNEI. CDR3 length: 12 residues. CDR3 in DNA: TGTGCCAGCAGCGGGACCTCCTATGGCTACACCTTC. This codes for CASSGTSYGYTF.

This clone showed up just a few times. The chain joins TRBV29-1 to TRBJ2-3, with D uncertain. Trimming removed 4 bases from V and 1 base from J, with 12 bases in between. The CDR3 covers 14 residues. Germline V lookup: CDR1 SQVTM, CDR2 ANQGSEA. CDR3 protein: CSVAITVRTDTQYF. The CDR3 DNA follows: TGCAGCGTTGCCATCACAGTCCGCACAGATACGCAGTATTTT.

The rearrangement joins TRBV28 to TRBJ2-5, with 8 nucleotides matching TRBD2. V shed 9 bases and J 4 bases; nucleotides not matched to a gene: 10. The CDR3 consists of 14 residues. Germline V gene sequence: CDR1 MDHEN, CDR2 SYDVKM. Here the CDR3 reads CASRGGGRGETQYF. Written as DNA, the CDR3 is TGTGCCAGTCGCGGCGGGGGGAGAGGAGAGACCCAGTACTTC.

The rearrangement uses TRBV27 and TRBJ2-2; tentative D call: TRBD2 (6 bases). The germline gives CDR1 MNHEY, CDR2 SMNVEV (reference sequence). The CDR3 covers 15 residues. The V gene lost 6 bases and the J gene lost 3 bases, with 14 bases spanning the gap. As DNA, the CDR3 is TGTGCCAGCAGAAGAAGCGGGTCATACACCGGGGAGCTGTTTTTT. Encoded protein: CASRRSGSYTGELFF.

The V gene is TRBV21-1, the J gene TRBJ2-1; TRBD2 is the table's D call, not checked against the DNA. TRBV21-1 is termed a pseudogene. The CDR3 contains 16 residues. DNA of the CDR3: TGTGCCAGCAGCAAGGTCACTAGCGGGAGGAGTAATGAGCAGTTCTTC. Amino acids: CASSKVTSGRSNEQFF.

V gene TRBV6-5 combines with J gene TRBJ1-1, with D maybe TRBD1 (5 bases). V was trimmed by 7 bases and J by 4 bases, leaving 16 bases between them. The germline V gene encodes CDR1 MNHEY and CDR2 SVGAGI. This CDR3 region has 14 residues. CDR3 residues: CASIPWGEVTEAFF. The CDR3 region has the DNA TGTGCCAGCATCCCCTGGGGGGAGGTCACTGAAGCTTTCTTT.

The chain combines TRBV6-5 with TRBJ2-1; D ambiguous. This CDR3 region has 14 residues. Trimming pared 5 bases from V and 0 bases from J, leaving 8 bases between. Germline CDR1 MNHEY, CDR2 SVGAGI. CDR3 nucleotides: TGTGCCAGCAGTGAGGCCAGCTCCTACAATGAGCAGTTCTTC. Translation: CASSEASSYNEQFF.

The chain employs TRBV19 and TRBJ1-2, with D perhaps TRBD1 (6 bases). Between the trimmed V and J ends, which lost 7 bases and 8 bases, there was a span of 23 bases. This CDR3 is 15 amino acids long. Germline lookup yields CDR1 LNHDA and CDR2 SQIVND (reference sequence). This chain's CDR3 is CASTNYINGQQGYTF. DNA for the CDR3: TGTGCCAGTACTAATTACATTAATGGACAGCAAGGCTACACCTTC.

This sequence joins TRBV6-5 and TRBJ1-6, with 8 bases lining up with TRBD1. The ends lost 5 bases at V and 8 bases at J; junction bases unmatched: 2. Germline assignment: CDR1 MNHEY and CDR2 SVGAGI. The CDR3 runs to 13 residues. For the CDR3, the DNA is TGTGCCAGCAGTGACAGGGGAGATTCACCCCTCCACTTT. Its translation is CASSDRGDSPLHF.

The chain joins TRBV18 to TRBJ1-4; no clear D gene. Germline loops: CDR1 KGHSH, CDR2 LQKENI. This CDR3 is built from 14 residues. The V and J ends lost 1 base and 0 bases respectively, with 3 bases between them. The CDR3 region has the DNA TGTGCCAGCTCACCACGAGCAACTAATGAAAAACTGTTTTTT. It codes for CASSPRATNEKLFF.

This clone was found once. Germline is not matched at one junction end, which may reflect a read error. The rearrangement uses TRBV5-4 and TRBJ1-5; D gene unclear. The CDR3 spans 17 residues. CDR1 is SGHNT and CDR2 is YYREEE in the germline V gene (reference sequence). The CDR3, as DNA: TGCGCCAGCAGCCAAGATTTCCTTATCAGCCGAAATCAGCCCCAGCATTTT. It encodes CASSQDFLISRNQPQHF.

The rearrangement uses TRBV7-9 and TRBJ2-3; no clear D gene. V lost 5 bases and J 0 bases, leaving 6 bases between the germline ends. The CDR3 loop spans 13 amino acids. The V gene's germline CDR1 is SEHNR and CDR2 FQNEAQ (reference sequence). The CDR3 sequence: CASSIGSTDTQYF. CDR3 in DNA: TGTGCCAGCAGCATAGGGAGCACAGATACGCAGTATTTT.

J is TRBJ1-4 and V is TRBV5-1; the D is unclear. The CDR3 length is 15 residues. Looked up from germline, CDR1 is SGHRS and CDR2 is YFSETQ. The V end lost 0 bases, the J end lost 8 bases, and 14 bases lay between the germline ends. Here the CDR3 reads CASSLGAGSEEKLFF. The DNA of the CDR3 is TGCGCCAGCAGCTTGGGTGCGGGAAGTGAGGAAAAACTGTTTTTT.

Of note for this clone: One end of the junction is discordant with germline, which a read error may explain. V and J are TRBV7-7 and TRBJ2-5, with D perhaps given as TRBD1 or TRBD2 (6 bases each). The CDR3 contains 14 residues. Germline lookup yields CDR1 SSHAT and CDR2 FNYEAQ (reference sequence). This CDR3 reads CASSIGGGRETQYF. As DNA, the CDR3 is TGTGCTAGCAGCATTGGTGGGGGGCGAGAGACCCAGTACTTC.

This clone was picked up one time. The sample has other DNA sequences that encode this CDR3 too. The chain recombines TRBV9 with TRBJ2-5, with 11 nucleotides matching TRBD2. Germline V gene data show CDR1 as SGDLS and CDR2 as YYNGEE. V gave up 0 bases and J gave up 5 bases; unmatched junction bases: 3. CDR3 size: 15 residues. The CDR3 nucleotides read TGTGCCAGCAGCGTAGATAGCGGGAGGGGGGAGACCCAGTACTTC. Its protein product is CASSVDSGRGETQYF.

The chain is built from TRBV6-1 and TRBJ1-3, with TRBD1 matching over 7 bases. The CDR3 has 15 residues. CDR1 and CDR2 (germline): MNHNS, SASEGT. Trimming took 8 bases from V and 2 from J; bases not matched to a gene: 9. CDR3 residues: CASGQGEYTGNTIYF. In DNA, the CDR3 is TGTGCCAGCGGGCAGGGGGAGTACACTGGAAACACCATATATTTT.